Listed below are T cell receptor beta chains from one sample, sequenced in a study of T cells in Graves' hyperthyroidism and ophthalmopathy. TCRdb analysed the multiplex PCR reads with MiXCR anew, one entry per CDR3 protein. The sample holds some 700,000 distinct CDR3 sequences; around a sixth are singletons and the top ten take around 15%. The sequenced sample was blood. These receptors all stem from a man over 45 with Graves' hyperthyroidism. Both conserved end residues are part of each CDR3.

V: TRBV7-2; CDR3: CASRQALSYEQYF
V: TRBV4-1; CDR3: CASSQDRRTGAYEQYF
V: TRBV15; CDR3: CAKRGTPCNQPQHF
V: TRBV10-2; CDR3: CASSEGLAGSPRQYF
V: TRBV27; CDR3: CASSPRLAGSPSGEQYF
V: TRBV28; CDR3: CASSPPYRDTQYF
V: TRBV2; CDR3: CASSVLSTNEKLFF
V: TRBV2; CDR3: CASSDREAGELFF
V: TRBV10-3; CDR3: CAIRPFTGRSTDTQYF
V: TRBV11-3; CDR3: CASSTQMNTEAFF
V: TRBV7-3; CDR3: CASSLRVGQGYTEAFF
V: TRBV3-1; CDR3: CASSQGGGDEQYF
V: TRBV12-5; CDR3: CASGLVQGGRVTGELFF
V: TRBV20-1; CDR3: CSARRPGLQGEQYF
V: TRBV5-8; CDR3: CASSLAGQASGANVLTF
V: TRBV28; CDR3: CASGPSGTGWAGANVLTF
V: TRBV28; CDR3: CASSSSSRAQETQYF
V: TRBV7-9; CDR3: CASSSGQGGYTEAFF
V: TRBV29-1; CDR3: CSVPTGTALPNYGYTF
V: TRBV18; CDR3: CASSRQGGKSGYTF
V: TRBV2; CDR3: CASSPGVAGGNEQFF
V: TRBV7-3; CDR3: CASSSQERNEQFF
V: TRBV2; CDR3: CASYSARSYEQYF
V: TRBV11-2; CDR3: CASSFSDLYNEQFF
V: TRBV30; CDR3: CAWCSGHTNTGELFF
V: TRBV7-2; CDR3: CASSLYPLNSGGSRTDTQYF
V: TRBV12-3/TRBV12-4; CDR3: CASSSWGQGPLYEQYF
V: TRBV29-1; CDR3: CSVEPGLENAKQFF
V: TRBV28; CDR3: CATVGWGREVRVTEAFF
V: TRBV27; CDR3: CASSSLLSRQETQYF
V: TRBV9; CDR3: CASSVGRQGTYEQYF
V: TRBV20-1; CDR3: CSASRGGSTDTQYF
V: TRBV3-1; CDR3: CASSQDLNRNTEAFF
V: TRBV7-6; CDR3: CASSFYGGSGTGELFF
V: TRBV12-3/TRBV12-4; CDR3: CASSLAGQGVKNEQFF
V: TRBV27; CDR3: CASSPLPAGDYNEQFF
V: TRBV2; CDR3: CASSVGRALDTQYF
V: TRBV29-1; CDR3: CSVKRGSYNEQFF
V: TRBV12-3/TRBV12-4; CDR3: CASSFPWTAGNTIYF
V: TRBV13; CDR3: CASSLDPGKRVEAFF
V: TRBV19; CDR3: CASSIIPTGELFF
V: TRBV12-3/TRBV12-4; CDR3: CASRIRAGELFF
V: TRBV12-3/TRBV12-4; CDR3: CASSLDGPSYEQYF
V: TRBV12-3/TRBV12-4; CDR3: CASSAQAGIPQPQHF
V: TRBV6-5; CDR3: CASRRDAINTGELFF
V: TRBV3-1; CDR3: CASSQGDRAYTF
V: TRBV12-3/TRBV12-4; CDR3: CASSFWGTGNEQFF
V: TRBV3-1; CDR3: CASSQGQGSGYTF
V: TRBV9; CDR3: CASSVSTGDGGGEQFF
V: TRBV6-2/TRBV6-3; CDR3: CASSLRQPAYNEQFF
V: TRBV15; CDR3: CATSRTGGKDTQYF
V: TRBV30; CDR3: CAWSVQGAFSKNIQYF
V: TRBV28; CDR3: CASSFDRGHHYEQYF
V: TRBV20-1; CDR3: CSARDGVRTSYSNEQFF